One sample yielded the 7 T cell receptor beta chains listed below, sequenced in a study of CD8 T cells in Susac syndrome. RNA, at roughly 0.5 to 1 ug, was reverse transcribed with random hexamers. MiXCR was run by TCRdb on the immunoSEQ multiplex PCR reads, yielding one entry per CDR3 protein. In the table there are approximately 210,000 distinct CDR3 sequences, around 93% of which are singletons. The specimen was CD4+ T cells from PBMCs. These receptors were obtained from a human donor with Susac syndrome.

V gene TRBV5-1 combines with J gene TRBJ2-1; D may correspond to TRBD1 or TRBD2 (5 bases each). Germline values: CDR1 SGHRS, CDR2 YFSETQ. Trimming took off 2 bases at V and 3 bases at J, with 12 bases between the two ends. The length of the CDR3 is 15 residues. CDR3 residues: CASSLTGTNYNEQFF. DNA of the CDR3: TGCGCCAGCAGCTTAACCGGGACGAACTACAATGAGCAGTTCTTC. Full variable domain (outside the CDR3, taken from reference TRBV5-1 and TRBJ2-1): KAGVTQTPRYLIKTRGQQVTLSCSPISGHRSVSWYQQTPGQGLQFLFEYFSETQRNKGNFPGRFSGRQFSNSRSEMNVSTLELGDSALYLCASSLTGTNYNEQFFGPGTRLTVL.

The chain has TRBV5-1 and TRBJ1-6; D might be TRBD1 (6 bases). V was clipped by 0 bases and J by 11 bases, with 15 bases between them. Germline V gene data show CDR1 as SGHRS and CDR2 as YFSETQ. The length of the CDR3 is 15 residues. As DNA, the CDR3 is TGCGCCAGCAGCTTGGCGGACAGTGGTGACCCACCCCTCCACTTT. Translated, it gives CASSLADSGDPPLHF.

The chain has TRBV7-2 and TRBJ2-6, with D hard to call. The V gene's germline CDR1 is SGHTA and CDR2 FQGNSA. The germline V and J ends were trimmed by 5 bases and 4 bases, with 18 bases remaining between them. The CDR3 extends over 17 amino acids. The CDR3 here is CASSNSEKGGGANVLTF. The CDR3 coding sequence is TGTGCCAGCAGCAACTCGGAGAAGGGTGGGGGGGCCAACGTCCTGACTTTC.

This clonotype was seen once. The CDR3 sequence is CATKMEGTGVSHEQYF. As DNA, the CDR3 is TGTGCCACTAAGATGGAAGGGACAGGGGTGTCGCACGAGCAGTACTTC. This chain connects TRBV19 to TRBJ2-7; 10 positions match TRBD1. Per the germline V gene, CDR1 is LNHDA and CDR2 is SQIVND (reference sequence). This CDR3 has 16 amino acids. Losses at the gene ends were 10 bases for V and 5 bases for J; bases not matched to a gene: 17.

The genes are TRBV15 and TRBJ1-6, with a possible D match to TRBD1 (6 bases). V lost 8 bases, J lost 6 bases, and 11 bases lay in between. Germline V gene data show CDR1 as LNHNV and CDR2 as YYDKDF (reference sequence). The CDR3 contains 13 residues. Written as DNA, the CDR3 is TGTGCCACCTCGCTGGACAGTAATTCACCCCTCCACTTT. Translated: CATSLDSNSPLHF.

This chain uses TRBV20-1 with TRBJ1-5; TRBD1 matches 7 bases. The CDR3 extends over 12 amino acids. V gave up 3 bases and J gave up 6 bases; unmatched junction bases: 2. Germline CDR1 DFQATT, CDR2 SNEGSKA (reference sequence). The CDR3 DNA sequence: TGCAGTGCTAGGACAGGGATTCAGCCCCAGCATTTT. As protein: CSARTGIQPQHF.

The rearrangement links TRBV20-1 to TRBJ1-5; D possibly corresponds to TRBD1 (5 bases). The germline V gene has CDR1 DFQATT and CDR2 SNEGSKA (reference sequence). This CDR3 has 12 amino acids. Deletions cut 6 bases from V and 5 bases from J, with 11 bases between. CDR3 in amino acids: CSATRGDQPQHF. Here the CDR3 DNA reads TGCAGTGCAACCCGGGGGGATCAGCCCCAGCATTTT.